This T cell receptor beta chain was found in a study of blood T cell repertoires in COVID-19 (TCRdb year 2020). Regarding the complete study: Samples from collaborators originated in the United States, Italy and Spain and spanned both the acute and convalescent phases of COVID-19. The prospective study material was composed of cDNA or gDNA derived from T cells, B-cell-depleted T cells, or PBMCs. Samples were obtained from the ongoing ImmuneRACE study (first 160 participants) and from approximately 1,200 subjects provided by 6 global collaborators. The repertoires were released in a freely available public database intended as a resource for research on the immune response to SARS-CoV-2. The dataset comprised deeply sampled blood TCRbeta repertoires from subjects exposed to, actively infected with, or recovered from COVID-19. Where HLA class I and class II types were available, the types were taken from metadata supplied by the sample provider, not from assay-based typing. Sample metadata almost always included a de-identified subject ID, COVID-19 status, age in years and sex.

In Seattle, one collaborating source enrolled patients while the infection was active and tracked those patients longitudinally over the course of disease. Each collaborating institution followed its own protocols to collect whole blood in K2EDTA tubes. For TCRbeta analysis, collaborators shipped samples as frozen whole blood, isolated PBMCs, or DNA extracted from either of those sample types. As for this clone: The antigen it binds to is not known. Base qualities are not provided; no much larger clone lies one nucleotide away.

The germline V gene (reference sequence) sets CDR1 to LNHDA and CDR2 to SQIVND. At the junction V is shortened by 5 bases and J by 5 bases; bases outside the gene matches: 1. Inclusive of the bounding cysteine and phenylalanine, the CDR3 is 12 residues long. Only the CDR3 part of the read is kept: 36 bases, read in frame from the first base. TCRbeta CDR3 regions were amplified from genomic DNA by means of the immunoSEQ Assay, a bias-controlled multiplex PCR. In the paper's pipeline: Within the assay, amplification of reference gene primers was used to estimate how many nucleated cells each sample contained. To quantify the absolute abundance of each unique TCRbeta CDR3 rearrangement, sequence reads were collapsed and filtered. For each sample, productive Simpson clonality was calculated by taking the square root of Simpson's diversity index across productive rearrangements. Imported from immuneACCESS, the table was reduced by TCRdb to in-frame sequences with V and J called. These copies leave out some clones; in studies compared against another copy, an unresolved V gene accounts for under half, and the cause of the remainder is not known. V, J and clone size are taken as reported in that table, and D and trimming were inferred from the DNA itself. The sample table shows under 450,000 clones, and 75% to 90% are seen once. Jointly, the top ten make up under 8.5% of the sample.

General study outcomes and caveats: How much clinical and demographic metadata was included differed by source and by participant, and the metadata was provided uncurated.

This chain joins TRBV19 to TRBJ1-1; 8 middle bases align to TRBD1. The sequenced sample consisted of peripheral blood. The clonotype comes from a woman aged 60-75 years with COVID-19, enrolled during active disease. The nucleotides read TGTGCCAGTAGTTGGACAGGGACTGAAGCTTTCTTT. Translated, this gives CASSWTGTEAFF.